A selection of T cell receptor beta chains follows, all from one sample in a study of T-cell reconstitution after alpha-beta-depleted transplantation in children. Each CDR3 protein is one row after TCRdb ran MiXCR on the PCR reads. The sample has roughly 100,000 distinct CDR3 sequences; less than 6% are singletons. The source material was PBMCs, mostly from graft donor cells, sampled 60 days after TCRalphabeta/CD19-depleted stem cell transplant. These receptors originate from a female patient aged 2 to 10 who had a stem cell transplant for Fanconi anemia, so the T cells may come from the graft donor. CDR3s leave out the opening cysteine and the closing phenylalanine or tryptophan. Clone size is shown for a subset of rows, as once, few, many or a class of expanded clone.

CDR3: ASSRITGAFTDTQY; V: TRBV5-1; size: many
CDR3: AWRKGPSGTELF; V: TRBV30; size: many
CDR3: AISESAGQEQY; V: TRBV10-3; size: few
CDR3: SAPGTGPGYT; V: TRBV20-1; size: few
CDR3: ASTRRTGPTRGSPLH; V: TRBV12-3/TRBV12-4; size: few
CDR3: AWSRRGEKLF; V: TRBV30; size: few
CDR3: ASSPGRPPSYNEQF; V: TRBV18; size: few
CDR3: ASSLGVEFIL; V: TRBV5-6; size: many
CDR3: ASSQVGTGGGEQY; V: TRBV4-2; size: few
CDR3: ASSAAGLANSYNEQF; V: TRBV11-2; size: many
CDR3: ASSQVGSEQY; V: TRBV4-1; size: few
CDR3: ASSPPTRSTDTQY; V: TRBV18; size: NA
CDR3: ASRTGGSISYNEQF; V: TRBV5-1; size: NA
CDR3: SVEWGDYNEQF; V: TRBV20-1; size: NA
CDR3: ASSQGQGFYGYT; V: TRBV3-1; size: many
CDR3: ASSLGTGGYEQY; V: TRBV5-1; size: many
CDR3: ASSLKPGRNTGELF; V: TRBV7-3; size: NA
CDR3: ASSLWDSDKETQY; V: TRBV5-1; size: few
CDR3: ASSLAGGNQPQH; V: TRBV5-1; size: few
CDR3: ASSESTGELF; V: TRBV6-1; size: many
CDR3: ASSTGGAGRPQH; V: TRBV12-3/TRBV12-4; size: many
CDR3: ASSLRPRTDQPQH; V: TRBV11-2; size: many
CDR3: ASSSGAVSYEQY; V: TRBV5-1; size: many
CDR3: ASSIRGRSTDTQY; V: TRBV19; size: few
CDR3: ASSRHLGTGGYEQY; V: TRBV28; size: many
CDR3: ASSLFGPDTQY; V: TRBV7-3; size: NA
CDR3: ASRHPYEEQF; V: TRBV28; size: many
CDR3: ASSLAPGEGYEQF; V: TRBV5-1; size: many
CDR3: ASSPTSGTNNEQF; V: TRBV18; size: few
CDR3: AISESAGGAF; V: TRBV10-3; size: many
CDR3: ASKELGSYNEQF; V: TRBV28; size: many
CDR3: SARAPTGTSDSYEQY; V: TRBV20-1; size: many
CDR3: SASLAGGRVHEQF; V: TRBV20-1; size: few
CDR3: ASSLEGQGNTGELF; V: TRBV5-1; size: many
CDR3: ASSLAAGTSGRREEY; V: TRBV5-1; size: many
CDR3: ASSFGYRVESYEQY; V: TRBV5-1; size: many
CDR3: ASSQVGRYEQY; V: TRBV14; size: NA
CDR3: ARGRGSGDTGELF; V: TRBV2; size: NA
CDR3: ATSRATNEKLF; V: TRBV15; size: many
CDR3: ASSLGLGGPRGETQY; V: TRBV12-3/TRBV12-4; size: few
CDR3: ASSPTGNYGYT; V: TRBV18; size: once
CDR3: ASSYSRDRVYGYT; V: TRBV6-5; size: few
CDR3: ASSIRTGRTDTQY; V: TRBV19; size: many
CDR3: ASSIGTSGYPYEQY; V: TRBV19; size: few
CDR3: ASSLTDRGRF; V: TRBV7-8; size: many
CDR3: SVERTSGVKETQY; V: TRBV29-1; size: many
CDR3: ASSESQGAPFEQF; V: TRBV6-1; size: many
CDR3: ASSPIAGDSYEQY; V: TRBV7-7; size: many
CDR3: SAHRDTPYSNQPQH; V: TRBV20-1; size: NA
CDR3: ASSYRTIAGGDTGELF; V: TRBV6-5; size: many
CDR3: SARALKNINEQF; V: TRBV20-1; size: NA